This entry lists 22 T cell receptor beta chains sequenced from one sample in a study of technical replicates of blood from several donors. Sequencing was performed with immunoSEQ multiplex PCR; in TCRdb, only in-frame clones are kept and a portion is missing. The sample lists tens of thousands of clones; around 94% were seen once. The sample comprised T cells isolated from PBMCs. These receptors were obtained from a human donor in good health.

CDR3 in DNA: TGTGCCAGCAGCTTAACCGGGGTTGATGGCTACACCTTC. This codes for CASSLTGVDGYTF. The chain has TRBV7-9 and TRBJ1-2; no reliable D call. Trimming shortened V by 2 bases and J by 6 bases, and 10 bases separated the two germline ends. This CDR3 region has 13 residues. Germline loops: CDR1 SEHNR, CDR2 FQNEAQ (reference sequence).

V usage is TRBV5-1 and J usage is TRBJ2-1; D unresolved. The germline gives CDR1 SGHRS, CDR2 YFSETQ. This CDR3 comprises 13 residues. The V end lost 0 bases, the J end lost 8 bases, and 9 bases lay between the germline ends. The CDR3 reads CASSLGLRDEQFF. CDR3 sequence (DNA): TGCGCCAGCAGCTTGGGACTTCGGGATGAGCAGTTCTTC.

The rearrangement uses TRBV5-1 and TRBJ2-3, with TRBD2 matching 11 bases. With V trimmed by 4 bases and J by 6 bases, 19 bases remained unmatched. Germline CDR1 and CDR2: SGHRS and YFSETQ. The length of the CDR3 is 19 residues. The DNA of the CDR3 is TGCGCCAGCAGCCGAACTAGCGGGAGTTCAAACCTTATGTGGGATACGCAGTATTTT. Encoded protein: CASSRTSGSSNLMWDTQYF.

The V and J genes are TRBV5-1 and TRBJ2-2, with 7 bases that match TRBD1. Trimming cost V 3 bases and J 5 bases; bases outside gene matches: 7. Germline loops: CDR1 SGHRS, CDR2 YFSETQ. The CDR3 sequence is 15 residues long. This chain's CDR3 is CASSSDRVQTGELFF. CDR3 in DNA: TGCGCCAGCAGCTCCGACAGGGTACAAACCGGGGAGCTGTTTTTT.

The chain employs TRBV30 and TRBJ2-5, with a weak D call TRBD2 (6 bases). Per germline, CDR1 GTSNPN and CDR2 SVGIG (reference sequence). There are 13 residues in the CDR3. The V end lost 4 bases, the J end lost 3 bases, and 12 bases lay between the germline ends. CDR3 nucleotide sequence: TGTGCCTGGAATCTCGGGGGAGAAGAGACCCAGTACTTC. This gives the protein CAWNLGGEETQYF.

The CDR3 sequence is CASSPTSGSSDEQFF. In DNA form, the CDR3 reads TGTGCCAGCAGCCCGACTAGCGGGAGTAGTGATGAGCAGTTCTTC. This rearrangement joins TRBV7-8 to TRBJ2-1; 12 bases are a match to TRBD2. CDR1 and CDR2 (germline): SGHVS, FQNEAQ. V shed 5 bases and J 8 bases; nucleotides not matched to a gene: 7. CDR3 length equals 15 residues.

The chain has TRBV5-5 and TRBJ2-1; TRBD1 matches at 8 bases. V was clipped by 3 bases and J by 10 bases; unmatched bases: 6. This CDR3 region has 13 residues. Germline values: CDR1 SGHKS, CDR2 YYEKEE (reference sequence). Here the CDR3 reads CASSSNRGAEQFF. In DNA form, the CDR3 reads TGTGCCAGCAGCTCAAACAGGGGGGCCGAGCAGTTCTTC.

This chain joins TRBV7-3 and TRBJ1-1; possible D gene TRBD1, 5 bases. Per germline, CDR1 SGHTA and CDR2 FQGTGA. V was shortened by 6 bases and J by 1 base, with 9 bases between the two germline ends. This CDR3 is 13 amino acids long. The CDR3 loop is CASRADRNTEAFF. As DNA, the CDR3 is TGTGCCAGCAGGGCCGACAGGAACACTGAAGCTTTCTTT.

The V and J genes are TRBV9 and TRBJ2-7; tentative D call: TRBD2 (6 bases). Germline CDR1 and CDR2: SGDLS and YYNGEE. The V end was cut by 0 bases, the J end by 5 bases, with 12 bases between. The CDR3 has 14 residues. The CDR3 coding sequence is TGTGCCAGCAGCGTAGTCGGGAGTAGTGACGAGCAGTACTTC. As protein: CASSVVGSSDEQYF. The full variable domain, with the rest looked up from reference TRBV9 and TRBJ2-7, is DSGVTQTPKHLITATGQRVTLRCSPRSGDLSVYWYQQSLDQGLQFLIQYYNGEERAKGNILERFSAQQFPDLHSELNLSSLELGDSALYFCASSVVGSSDEQYFGPGTRLTVT.

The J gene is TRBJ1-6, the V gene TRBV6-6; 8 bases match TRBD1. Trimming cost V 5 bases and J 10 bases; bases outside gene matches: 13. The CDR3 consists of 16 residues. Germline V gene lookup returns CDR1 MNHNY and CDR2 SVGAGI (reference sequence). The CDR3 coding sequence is TGTGCCAGCAGTCTGACAGGGGTCGGGGTAGACTCACCCCTCCACTTT. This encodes CASSLTGVGVDSPLHF.

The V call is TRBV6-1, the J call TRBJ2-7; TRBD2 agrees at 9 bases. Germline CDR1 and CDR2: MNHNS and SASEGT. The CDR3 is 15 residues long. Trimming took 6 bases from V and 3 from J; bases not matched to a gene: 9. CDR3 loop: CASRTNSGSFYEQYF. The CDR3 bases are TGTGCCAGCAGGACCAATAGCGGGAGTTTCTACGAGCAGTACTTC.

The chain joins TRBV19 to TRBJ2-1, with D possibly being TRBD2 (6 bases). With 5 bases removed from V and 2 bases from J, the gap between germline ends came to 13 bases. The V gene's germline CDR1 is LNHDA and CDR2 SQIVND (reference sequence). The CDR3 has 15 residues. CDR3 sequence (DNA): TGTGCCAGTAGTTGGACTATCACCCCCTACAATGAGCAGTTCTTC. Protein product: CASSWTITPYNEQFF.

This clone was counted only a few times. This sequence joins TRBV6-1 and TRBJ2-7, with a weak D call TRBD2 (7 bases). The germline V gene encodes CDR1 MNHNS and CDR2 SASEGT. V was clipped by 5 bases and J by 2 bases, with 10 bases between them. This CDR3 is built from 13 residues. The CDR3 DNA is TGTGCCAGCAGTCCCGGGGGGCCCTACGAGCAGTACTTC. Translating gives CASSPGGPYEQYF.

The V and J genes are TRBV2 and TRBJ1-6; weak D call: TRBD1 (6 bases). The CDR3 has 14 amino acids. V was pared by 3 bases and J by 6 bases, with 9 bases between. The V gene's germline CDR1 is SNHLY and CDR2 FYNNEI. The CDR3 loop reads CASSDRGRNSPLHF. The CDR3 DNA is TGTGCCAGCAGTGACAGGGGTCGTAATTCACCCCTCCACTTT.

CDR3 nucleotides: TGCGCCAGCAGCTGGGGACACGATGCCTCCTACAATGAGCAGTTCTTC. The encoded protein is CASSWGHDASYNEQFF. V usage is TRBV5-1 and J usage is TRBJ2-1, with D possibly matching TRBD1 (6 bases). Trimming left V 3 bases short and J 0 bases short, with 13 bases between. Germline V gene lookup returns CDR1 SGHRS and CDR2 YFSETQ. This CDR3 spans 16 amino acids.

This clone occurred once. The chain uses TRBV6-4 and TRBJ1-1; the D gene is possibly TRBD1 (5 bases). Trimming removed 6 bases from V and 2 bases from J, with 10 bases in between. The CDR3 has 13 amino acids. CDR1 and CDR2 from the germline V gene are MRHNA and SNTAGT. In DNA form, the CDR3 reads TGTGCCAGCAGCCACGGGGGTAACACTGAAGCTTTCTTT. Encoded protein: CASSHGGNTEAFF.

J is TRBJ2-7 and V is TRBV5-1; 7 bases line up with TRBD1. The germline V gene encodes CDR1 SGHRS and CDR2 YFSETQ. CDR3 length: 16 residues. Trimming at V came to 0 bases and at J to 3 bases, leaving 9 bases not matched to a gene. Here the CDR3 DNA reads TGCGCCAGCAGCTTGGCAAGACAGGGCGATAGCTACGAGCAGTACTTC. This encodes CASSLARQGDSYEQYF.

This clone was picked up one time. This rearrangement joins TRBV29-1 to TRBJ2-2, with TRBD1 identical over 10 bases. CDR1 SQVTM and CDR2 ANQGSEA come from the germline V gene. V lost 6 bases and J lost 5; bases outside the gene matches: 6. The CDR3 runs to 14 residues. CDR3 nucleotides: TGCAGCGTAGGACAGGGGGTATCAACCGGGGAGCTGTTTTTT. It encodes CSVGQGVSTGELFF.

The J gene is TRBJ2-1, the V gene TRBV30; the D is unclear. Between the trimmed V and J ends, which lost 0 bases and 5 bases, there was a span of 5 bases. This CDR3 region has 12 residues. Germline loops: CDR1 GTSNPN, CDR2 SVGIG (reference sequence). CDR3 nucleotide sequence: TGTGCCTGGAGTGTAACAGACAATGAGCAGTTCTTC. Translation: CAWSVTDNEQFF.

As DNA, the CDR3 is TGCAGCGCCTCGGGACTAGCGGACTACAATGAGCAGTTCTTC. This encodes CSASGLADYNEQFF. The V and J genes are TRBV29-1 and TRBJ2-1, with TRBD2 matching over 11 bases. V dropped 7 bases and J dropped 3; count of bases not matched to a gene: 5. This CDR3 has 14 residues. Germline CDR1 and CDR2: SQVTM and ANQGSEA.

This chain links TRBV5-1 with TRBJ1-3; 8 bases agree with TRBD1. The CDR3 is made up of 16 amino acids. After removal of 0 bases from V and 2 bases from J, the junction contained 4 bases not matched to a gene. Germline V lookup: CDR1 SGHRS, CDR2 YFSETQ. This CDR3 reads CASSLAETGAGNTIYF. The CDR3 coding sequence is TGCGCCAGCAGCTTGGCAGAGACAGGGGCTGGAAACACCATATATTTT.

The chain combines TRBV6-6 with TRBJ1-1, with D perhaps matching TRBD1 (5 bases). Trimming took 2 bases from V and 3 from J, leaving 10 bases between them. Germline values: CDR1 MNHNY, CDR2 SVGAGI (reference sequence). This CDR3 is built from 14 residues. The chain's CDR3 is CASSYGGMDTEAFF. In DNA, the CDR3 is TGTGCCAGCAGTTACGGGGGGATGGACACTGAAGCTTTCTTT.